This T cell receptor (beta chain) emerged from a study of shared clonotypes between healthy human individuals. V lost 1 base and J 0 bases, leaving 10 bases between the germline ends. Germline V gene lookup returns CDR1 MDHEN and CDR2 SYDVKM. The CDR3 spans 17 residues. Some clones are missing from TCRdb's copy, which holds only in-frame ones; the method was immunoSEQ multiplex PCR. The profile shows millions of clones, about 95% of them singletons. CD45RO-negative, CCR7-positively selected cells formed the naive CD8 fraction, excluding terminally differentiated effector memory CD45RA+ cells. This chain joins TRBV28 and TRBJ1-6, with a tentative D call TRBD1 (6 bases). Sample: naive CD8+ T cells sorted from blood. The source is a man aged 18 to 30 in good health. The CDR3 nucleotides are TGTGCCAGCAGTTTATCTCACAGGGCCTCCTATAATTCACCCCTCCACTTT. Its translation: CASSLSHRASYNSPLHF. Based on the CDR3 plus reference TRBV28 and TRBJ1-6, the full variable domain is DVKVTQSSRYLVKRTGEKVFLECVQDMDHENMFWYRQDPGLGLRLIYFSYDVKMKEKGDIPEGYSVSREKKERFSLILESASTNQTSMYLCASSLSHRASYNSPLHFGNGTRLTVT.